This record looks at one TCR beta chain sequence and its context. What it binds is not known. This CDR3 comprises 16 residues. V lost 4 bases to trimming and J lost 4 bases, with 17 bases between them. The germline gives CDR1 SGHRS, CDR2 YFSETQ. This record comes from a study of neoadjuvant nivolumab and ipilimumab in lung cancer. Study context: Nivolumab 3 mg/kg was given days 1, 15 and 29, plus ipilimumab 1 mg/kg day 1 in combination. Study-wide findings and caveats: Pathologic regression was not significantly tied to TCR clonality. Compared with tumor-adjacent uninvolved lung, resected tumors showed greater richness and clonality.

Clones were sequenced by immunoSEQ multiplex PCR, and TCRdb holds only the in-frame ones, with some missing. The table lists tens of thousands of clones, 65% to 85% of them singletons, with around 5.7% in the top ten. The sequencing here drew on peripheral blood, taken before neoadjuvant nivolumab, alone or with ipilimumab. This receptor was taken from an adult with non-small cell lung cancer. This chain joins TRBV5-1 and TRBJ1-4; D is possibly TRBD1 (5 bases). In DNA form, the CDR3 reads TGCGCCAGCAGCGCGGGCGGACACCTTAATAATGAAAAACTGTTTTTT. Amino acid sequence: CASSAGGHLNNEKLFF.